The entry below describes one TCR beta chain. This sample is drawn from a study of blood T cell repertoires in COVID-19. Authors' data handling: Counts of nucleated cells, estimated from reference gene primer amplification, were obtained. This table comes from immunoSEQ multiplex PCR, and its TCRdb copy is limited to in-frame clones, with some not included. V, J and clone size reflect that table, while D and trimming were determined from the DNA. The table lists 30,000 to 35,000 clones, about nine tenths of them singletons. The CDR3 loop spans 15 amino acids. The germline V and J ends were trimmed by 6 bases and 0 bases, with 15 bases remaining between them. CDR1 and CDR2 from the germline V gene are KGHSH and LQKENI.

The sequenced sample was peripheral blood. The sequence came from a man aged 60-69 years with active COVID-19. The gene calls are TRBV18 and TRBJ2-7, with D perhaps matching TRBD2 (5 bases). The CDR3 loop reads CASSPGGGSSYEQYF. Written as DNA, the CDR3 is TGTGCCAGCTCCCCCGGAGGAGGCAGCTCCTACGAGCAGTACTTC.